These 14 T cell receptor beta chains originate from one sample sequenced in a study of graft-versus-host responses after intestinal transplantation. The assay was immunoSEQ multiplex PCR, and TCRdb's table has in-frame clones only and misses some. The data contain roughly 60,000 clones, under 95% of them singletons. The sequenced sample was PBMCs, obtained about 4 months after intestinal transplantation. The receptors originated from a human patient who received an intestinal transplant, so some T cells may come from the graft donor.

The chain carries TRBV4-2 and TRBJ1-5; 7 nucleotides match TRBD1. Per the germline V gene, CDR1 is LGHNA and CDR2 is YNFKEQ. The junction had 4 bases not matched to a gene; V was cut back by 1 base and J by 4 bases. This CDR3 comprises 15 residues. The CDR3 DNA sequence: TGTGCCAGCAGCCAAGTTGACAGGGAGAATCAGCCCCAGCATTTT. It encodes CASSQVDRENQPQHF.

The J gene is TRBJ1-3, the V gene TRBV7-9, with D hard to call. V was trimmed by 1 base and J by 4 bases, leaving 5 bases between them. The CDR3 sequence is 13 residues long. The germline CDR1 and CDR2 sequences are SEHNR and FQNEAQ (reference sequence). This CDR3 reads CASSLVGGNTIYF. Written as DNA, the CDR3 is TGTGCCAGCAGCTTAGTTGGCGGAAACACCATATATTTT.

The genes are TRBV20-1 and TRBJ1-2, with a weak D call TRBD1 (5 bases). CDR1 is DFQATT, CDR2 SNEGSKA, per germline (reference sequence). This CDR3 spans 11 amino acids. V gave up 8 bases and J gave up 7 bases, with 14 bases separating them. The CDR3 nucleotides are TGCAGTACTGGGGGGAACGGTGGCTACACCTTC. It specifies CSTGGNGGYTF.

The V and J genes are TRBV6-5 and TRBJ2-1; no clear D gene. The CDR3 loop spans 12 amino acids. V lost 6 bases, J lost 5 bases, and 8 bases lay in between. The germline CDR1 and CDR2 sequences are MNHEY and SVGAGI. The CDR3 sequence is CASSGRHNEQFF. CDR3 sequence (DNA): TGTGCCAGCAGCGGACGGCACAATGAGCAGTTCTTC.

The chain links TRBV19 to TRBJ2-1; 8 bases agree with TRBD1. This CDR3 contains 13 residues. Germline V CDR1 and CDR2: LNHDA, SQIVND (reference sequence). The junction had 7 bases not matched to a gene; V was cut back by 7 bases and J by 8 bases. CDR3: CASNSRGRDEQFF. Written as DNA, the CDR3 is TGTGCCAGTAATAGCAGGGGGCGGGATGAGCAGTTCTTC. The full variable domain, in which reference TRBV19 and TRBJ2-1 provide the parts outside the CDR3, is DGGITQSPKYLFRKEGQNVTLSCEQNLNHDAMYWYRQDPGQGLRLIYYSQIVNDFQKGDIAEGYSVSREKKESFPLTVTSAQKNPTAFYLCASNSRGRDEQFFGPGTRLTVL.

The chain links TRBV7-6 to TRBJ1-3; D is ambiguous. The CDR3 totals 17 residues. V was trimmed by 1 base and J by 0 bases, leaving 13 bases between them. Germline assignment: CDR1 SGHVS and CDR2 FNYEAQ. The CDR3 sequence: CASSLGPTRSSGNTIYF. The DNA of the CDR3 is TGTGCCAGCAGCTTAGGCCCGACAAGGTCCTCTGGAAACACCATATATTTT.

The chain links TRBV4-1 to TRBJ2-7; TRBD1 agrees at 9 bases. The CDR3 runs 15 residues. V gave up 4 bases and J gave up 2 bases; unmatched junction bases: 6. The germline V gene encodes CDR1 MGHRA and CDR2 YSYEKL. DNA for the CDR3: TGCGCCAGCAGCCGACCGGGACAGGGTGCCTACGAGCAGTACTTC. Amino acids: CASSRPGQGAYEQYF.

This chain links TRBV7-9 with TRBJ2-4; tentatively, D is TRBD2 (7 bases). V lost 3 bases to trimming and J lost 15 bases, with 15 bases between them. The CDR3 runs 12 residues. Germline CDR1 SEHNR, CDR2 FQNEAQ (reference sequence). In DNA form, the CDR3 reads TGTGCCAGCAGCTTGGGCGCGGGGGCCGGGTACTTC. It specifies CASSLGAGAGYF. The full variable domain, its missing parts supplied by reference TRBV7-9 and TRBJ2-4, is DTGVSQNPRHKITKRGQNVTFRCDPISEHNRLYWYRQTLGQGPEFLTYFQNEAQLEKSRLLSDRFSAERPKGSFSTLEIQRTEQGDSAMYLCASSLGAGAGYFGAGTRLSVL.

J is TRBJ2-3 and V is TRBV4-1; D possibly corresponds to TRBD1 (6 bases). The CDR3 is 15 residues long. V gave up 1 base and J gave up 3 bases, with 11 bases separating them. The germline gives CDR1 MGHRA, CDR2 YSYEKL. In DNA form, the CDR3 reads TGCGCCAGCAGCCAAGTTCCAGGGGTAACAGATACGCAGTATTTT. Protein product: CASSQVPGVTDTQYF.

The rearrangement uses TRBV28 and TRBJ1-2; possibly TRBD1 for D (6 bases). CDR1 is MDHEN and CDR2 is SYDVKM in the germline V gene. V shed 10 bases and J shed 2 bases, with 11 bases lying between them. The CDR3 is made up of 12 amino acids. The DNA of the CDR3 is TGTGCCATCGAGGGGGTAAACTATGGCTACACCTTC. This sequence encodes CAIEGVNYGYTF.

The chain employs TRBV5-1 and TRBJ2-5, with D maybe TRBD1 (6 bases). CDR3 length: 15 amino acids. Trimming removed 7 bases from V and 1 base from J, with 17 bases in between. Germline CDR1 is SGHRS and CDR2 is YFSETQ. The CDR3 nucleotides read TGCGCCAGCCGTAAGACAGGAACCCCCCAAGAGACCCAGTACTTC. Its protein product is CASRKTGTPQETQYF. The full variable domain, completed using reference TRBV5-1 and TRBJ2-5, is KAGVTQTPRYLIKTRGQQVTLSCSPISGHRSVSWYQQTPGQGLQFLFEYFSETQRNKGNFPGRFSGRQFSNSRSEMNVSTLELGDSALYLCASRKTGTPQETQYFGPGTRLLVL.

The gene calls are TRBV6-6 and TRBJ2-1, with D perhaps matching TRBD1 or TRBD2 (5 bases each). The CDR3 has 14 residues. In germline, CDR1 is MNHNY, CDR2 SVGAGI (reference sequence). The ends were cut back, 8 bases at V and 4 bases at J, with 15 bases in the middle. This chain's CDR3 is CASALRGAYNEQFF. The CDR3 nucleotides read TGTGCCAGCGCGCTAAGGGGAGCTTACAATGAGCAGTTCTTC.

The chain uses TRBV29-1 and TRBJ2-7, with 8 bases identical to TRBD1. The CDR3 totals 13 residues. The V segment lost 4 bases and the J segment 4 bases; nucleotides outside the gene matches: 6. Per the germline V gene, CDR1 is SQVTM and CDR2 is ANQGSEA. The CDR3 coding sequence is TGCAGCGTTGTGAGACAGGGGTATTACGAGCAGTACTTC. Protein sequence: CSVVRQGYYEQYF.

The chain recombines TRBV6-5 with TRBJ2-1; D not resolved. The CDR3 is made up of 12 amino acids. Germline V gene data show CDR1 as MNHEY and CDR2 as SVGAGI. V was pared by 0 bases and J by 8 bases, with 5 bases between. The CDR3, as DNA: TGTGCCAGCAGTTACTCGCCCGATGAGCAGTTCTTC. Residues: CASSYSPDEQFF.